This T cell receptor (beta chain) was sequenced during a study of identical twins. General observations from the study: Findings depended on cross-sectional statistics rather than tracking the same donors.

TCRdb independently ran MiXCR on the 5' RACE reads; one entry per CDR3 protein. The top ten clones hold roughly 1.6% of a sample with approximately 700,000 distinct CDR3 sequences, around 6% of them seen once. Donors were all healthy Caucasians. There are many counts of this clonotype. What it recognizes is unknown. The sequence derives from a man between 18 and 35 years old in good health. Sequenced input: naive T cells sorted from blood.

The DNA of the CDR3 is TGTGCCAGCATGGCAGGGGTCTTCTACGAGCAGTACTTC. Translating it yields CASMAGVFYEQYF. J is TRBJ2-7 and V is TRBV28; D might be TRBD1 (6 bases). The CDR3 length is 13 residues. The V gene's germline CDR1 is MDHEN and CDR2 SYDVKM. Trimming cost V 7 bases and J 3 bases, with 13 bases left between them.